This T cell receptor (beta chain) comes out of a study of T cell clones after liver transplantation. The method was immunoSEQ multiplex PCR; TCRdb's version includes in-frame clones alone and lacks a portion of them. This sample has some 80,000 clones, with roughly 80% found just once. V was cut by 6 bases and J by 5 bases, with 14 bases left in between. This CDR3 is built from 14 residues. Germline assignment: CDR1 LNHDA and CDR2 SQIVND (reference sequence). The sample here was CD4+ T cells from blood, taken around 50 months after liver transplant. This receptor was taken from a human patient who received a liver transplant. Some T cells may arise from the graft donor. This chain joins TRBV19 and TRBJ2-1; D is unresolved. In DNA, the CDR3 is TGTGCCAGTAGCATAACGGCCAGCAACAATGAGCAGTTCTTC. This codes for CASSITASNNEQFF.